Shown below are 8 T cell receptor beta chains from a single sample sequenced in a study of control samples from healthy donors and cancer patients (TCRdb year 2020). The receptor library was made with the immunoSEQ multiplex PCR assay. This immuneACCESS table, as held by TCRdb, lists in-frame sequences with V and J called but not all clones. Of the missing ones, under half trace to an unresolved V gene in checked studies; the others have no known cause. This sample has approximately 140,000 clones in its table, and 80% to 90% of those were observed once. Around 9% of the sample rests with the top ten. Sequenced input: blood. The source is a woman in her twenties or thirties in good health.

The chain joins TRBV6-5 to TRBJ1-6, with 8 bases identical to TRBD1. CDR3 size: 14 residues. CDR1 MNHEY and CDR2 SVGAGI come from the germline V gene. With 6 bases clipped from V and 14 bases from J, the junction kept 12 bases outside the gene matches. CDR3 protein: CASRPGQALGALHF. CDR3 sequence (DNA): TGTGCCAGCAGACCGGGACAGGCCCTCGGGGCCCTCCACTTT.

The chain joins TRBV19 to TRBJ2-1; D is unresolved. The ends were cut back, 7 bases at V and 5 bases at J, with 9 bases in the middle. Germline CDR1 is LNHDA and CDR2 is SQIVND (reference sequence). The length of the CDR3 is 12 residues. The DNA of the CDR3 is TGTGCCAGTATCGCGACGAACAATGAGCAGTTCTTC. Its protein product is CASIATNNEQFF. Supplemented by reference TRBV19 and TRBJ2-1, the full variable domain reads DGGITQSPKYLFRKEGQNVTLSCEQNLNHDAMYWYRQDPGQGLRLIYYSQIVNDFQKGDIAEGYSVSREKKESFPLTVTSAQKNPTAFYLCASIATNNEQFFGPGTRLTVL.

The sample holds a few counts of this clone. The CDR3 DNA sequence: TGTGCCAGCAGCCAAGACCTGGGAGAGGCTAGACAGCAGTACTTC. Its protein product is CASSQDLGEARQQYF. J is TRBJ2-7 and V is TRBV4-2, with a weak D call TRBD2 (5 bases). Deletions cut 0 bases from V and 8 bases from J, with 17 bases between. The CDR3 has 15 residues. From germline, CDR1 is LGHNA and CDR2 YNFKEQ.

The V gene is TRBV2, the J gene TRBJ2-7, with D maybe TRBD1 (5 bases). Trimming took 9 bases from V and 5 from J, leaving 20 bases between them. Germline values: CDR1 SNHLY, CDR2 FYNNEI. The CDR3 runs to 14 residues. The chain's CDR3 is CASNPRTQLHEQYF. CDR3 bases: TGTGCCAGTAACCCTCGGACACAGCTTCACGAGCAGTACTTC. The full variable domain, its missing parts supplied by reference TRBV2 and TRBJ2-7, is EPEVTQTPSHQVTQMGQEVILRCVPISNHLYFYWYRQILGQKVEFLVSFYNNEISEKSEIFDDQFSVERPDGSNFTLKIRSTKLEDSAMYFCASNPRTQLHEQYFGPGTRLTVT.

The chain is built from TRBV20-1 and TRBJ1-1, with no clear D. Trimming pared 4 bases from V and 6 bases from J, leaving 9 bases between. Germline values: CDR1 DFQATT, CDR2 SNEGSKA (reference sequence). The CDR3 covers 11 residues. CDR3 nucleotide sequence: TGCAGTGCTAACGGTGGTCCTGAAGCTTTCTTT. It specifies CSANGGPEAFF.

This chain connects TRBV18 to TRBJ1-1; the D gene is possibly TRBD1 (6 bases). V lost 6 bases to trimming and J lost 1 base, with 12 bases between them. Germline CDR1 and CDR2: KGHSH and LQKENI. This CDR3 has 14 residues. The CDR3 DNA is TGTGCCAGCTCCTGGGACATTCGGAACACTGAAGCTTTCTTT. Residues: CASSWDIRNTEAFF.

The chain couples TRBV15 to TRBJ2-1, with D hard to call. Trimming left V 3 bases short and J 4 bases short, with 13 bases between. This CDR3 is built from 15 residues. Germline assignment: CDR1 LNHNV and CDR2 YYDKDF (reference sequence). In DNA form, the CDR3 reads TGTGCCACCAGCAGGGGCATCGAGCCTTACAATGAGCAGTTCTTC. Its translation is CATSRGIEPYNEQFF.

The chain combines TRBV5-1 with TRBJ2-2; D is unresolved. Germline V gene sequence: CDR1 SGHRS, CDR2 YFSETQ. The CDR3 runs to 15 residues. Deletions cut 0 bases from V and 4 bases from J, with 10 bases between. CDR3 bases: TGCGCCAGCAGCTTGGCGCAGGTTCCCACCGGGGAGCTGTTTTTT. Its protein is CASSLAQVPTGELFF.